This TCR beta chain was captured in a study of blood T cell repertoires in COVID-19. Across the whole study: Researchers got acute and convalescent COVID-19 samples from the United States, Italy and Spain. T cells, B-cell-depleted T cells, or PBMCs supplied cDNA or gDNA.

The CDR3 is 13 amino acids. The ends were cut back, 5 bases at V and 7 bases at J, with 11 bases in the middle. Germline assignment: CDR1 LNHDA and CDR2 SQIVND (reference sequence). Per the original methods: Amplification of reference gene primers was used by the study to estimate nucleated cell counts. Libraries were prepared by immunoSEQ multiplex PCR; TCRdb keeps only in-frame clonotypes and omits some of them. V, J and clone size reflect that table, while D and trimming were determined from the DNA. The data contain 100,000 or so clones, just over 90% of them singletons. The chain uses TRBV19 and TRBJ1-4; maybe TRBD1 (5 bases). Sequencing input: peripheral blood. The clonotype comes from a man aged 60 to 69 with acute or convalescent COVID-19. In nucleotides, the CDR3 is TGTGCCAGTAGTGGGGGGGACTTTGAAAAACTGTTTTTT. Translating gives CASSGGDFEKLFF.